A selection of T cell receptor beta chains follows, all from one sample in a study of cytomegalovirus exposure and HLA in healthy donors. TCRdb's table, derived via immunoSEQ multiplex PCR, lists solely in-frame clones and lacks some. The sample lists about 160,000 clones, 75% to 85% occurring once. The sequenced material came from PBMCs. These receptors originate from a girl aged 2-15 years in good health and CMV-seropositive. Both conserved end residues are part of each CDR3. A D gene is named only where the DNA matches it firmly. Clone size is given for some rows only: seen once, a few or many times, or a class if the clone is expanded.

V gene,clone size,D gene,J gene,CDR3 DNA,CDR3 protein
TRBV7-9,.,TRBD2,TRBJ2-7,TGTGCCAGCAGCTCTTCTAGCGGGGCCAAACCAACCTACGAGCAGTACTTC,CASSSSSGAKPTYEQYF
TRBV5-1,.,TRBD2,TRBJ2-1,TGCGCCAGCAGCGTGGGACTAGCGGGATACAATGAGCAGTTCTTC,CASSVGLAGYNEQFF
TRBV28,.,TRBD1,TRBJ2-7,TGTGCCAGCAGTTTAGGAGGGACAGGATCCTACGAGCAGTACTTC,CASSLGGTGSYEQYF
TRBV7-4,.,TRBD1,TRBJ2-5,TGTGCCAGCAGCTTAGACGCAGGGGGCGCAGAGACCCAGTACTTC,CASSLDAGGAETQYF
TRBV4-1,.,TRBD1,TRBJ1-2,TGCGCCAGCAGCCAAGAGGGGACAGGGGACCTCTATGGCTACACCTTC,CASSQEGTGDLYGYTF
TRBV2,.,.,TRBJ1-1,TGTGCCAGCAGTGAGGGAGGGGGGACGGTTGAAGCTTTCTTT,CASSEGGGTVEAFF
TRBV6-4,.,TRBD1,TRBJ1-2,TGTGCCAGCAGTGACCGTGGGACAGGGGGCGCGATTGGCTATGGCTACACCTTC,CASSDRGTGGAIGYGYTF
TRBV28,.,TRBD1,TRBJ2-7,TGTGCCAGCAGTTTTGGAGACAGGGGCCTCGAGCAGTACTTC,CASSFGDRGLEQYF
TRBV9,.,.,TRBJ2-1,TGTGCCAGCAGCGTAATAGGGGCCAACTACAATGAGCAGTTCTTC,CASSVIGANYNEQFF
TRBV10-3,.,TRBD1,TRBJ2-7,TGTGCCATCAGTGACTCTACAGGGGGCGAGCAGTACTTC,CAISDSTGGEQYF
TRBV9,few,.,TRBJ1-3,TGTGCCAGCAGCGTCACAGCATACTCTGGAAACACCATATATTTT,CASSVTAYSGNTIYF
TRBV19,.,.,TRBJ2-2,TGTGCCAGGGCTGGTAGCGGCCCGGATCCCGGGGAGCTGTTTTTT,CARAGSGPDPGELFF
TRBV30,.,.,TRBJ2-3,TGTGCCTGGAGTAGTCTAGCCGTAGATACGCAGTATTTT,CAWSSLAVDTQYF
TRBV7-6,few,TRBD2,TRBJ2-5,TGTGCCAGCAGCTTAGGCGGGAGTGGAACGGAGACCCAGTACTTC,CASSLGGSGTETQYF
TRBV5-1,.,.,TRBJ2-1,TGCGCCAGCAGCTCCCCTAACTCCTACAATGAGCAGTTCTTC,CASSSPNSYNEQFF
TRBV28,.,.,TRBJ1-1,TGTGCCAGCACTCAGGGAGGTCAGACTGAAGCTTTCTTT,CASTQGGQTEAFF
TRBV30,.,TRBD2,TRBJ2-5,TGTGCCTGGAGCGACCTGCGGAGCGGGAGGGCCGAAGAGACCCAGTACTTC,CAWSDLRSGRAEETQYF
TRBV7-9,.,.,TRBJ2-2,TGTGCCAGCAGCCTGAACACCGGGGAGCTGTTTTTT,CASSLNTGELFF
TRBV7-9,.,TRBD1,TRBJ1-2,TGTGCCACCTATCCTTTCCGGGACAGGGCTACAAGTAGGGATGGCTACACCTTC,CATYPFRDRATSRDGYTF